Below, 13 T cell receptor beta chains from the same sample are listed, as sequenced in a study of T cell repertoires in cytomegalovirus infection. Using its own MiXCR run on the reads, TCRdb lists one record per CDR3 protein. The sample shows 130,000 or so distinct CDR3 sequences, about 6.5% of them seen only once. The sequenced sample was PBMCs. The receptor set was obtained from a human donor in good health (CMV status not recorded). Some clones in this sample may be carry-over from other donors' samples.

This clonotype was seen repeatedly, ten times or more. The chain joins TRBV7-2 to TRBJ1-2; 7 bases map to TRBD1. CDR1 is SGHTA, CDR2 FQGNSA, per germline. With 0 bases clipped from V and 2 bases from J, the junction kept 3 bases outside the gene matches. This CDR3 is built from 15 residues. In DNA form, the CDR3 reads TGTGCCAGCAGCTTAGCGGGGACAGCCAACTATGGCTACACCTTC. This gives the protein CASSLAGTANYGYTF.

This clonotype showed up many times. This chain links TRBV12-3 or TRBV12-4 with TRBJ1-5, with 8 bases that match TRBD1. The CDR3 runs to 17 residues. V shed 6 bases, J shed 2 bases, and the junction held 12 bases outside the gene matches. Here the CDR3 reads CASSPPGQGMGNQPQHF. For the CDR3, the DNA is TGTGCCAGCAGCCCCCCCGGACAGGGAATGGGCAATCAGCCCCAGCATTTT.

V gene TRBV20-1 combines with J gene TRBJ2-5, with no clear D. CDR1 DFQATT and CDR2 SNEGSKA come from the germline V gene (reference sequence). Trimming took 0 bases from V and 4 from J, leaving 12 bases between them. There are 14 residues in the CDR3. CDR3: CSAREGRGGETQYF. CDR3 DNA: TGCAGTGCTAGAGAGGGTCGCGGCGGAGAGACCCAGTACTTC.

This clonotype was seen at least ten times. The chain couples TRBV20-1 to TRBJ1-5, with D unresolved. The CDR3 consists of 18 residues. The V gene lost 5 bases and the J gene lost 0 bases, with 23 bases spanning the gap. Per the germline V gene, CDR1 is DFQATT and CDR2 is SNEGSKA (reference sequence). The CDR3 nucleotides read TGCAGTGCTCTCGAGTTCCTAACTTTTCAAATTAGCAATCAGCCCCAGCATTTT. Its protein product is CSALEFLTFQISNQPQHF.

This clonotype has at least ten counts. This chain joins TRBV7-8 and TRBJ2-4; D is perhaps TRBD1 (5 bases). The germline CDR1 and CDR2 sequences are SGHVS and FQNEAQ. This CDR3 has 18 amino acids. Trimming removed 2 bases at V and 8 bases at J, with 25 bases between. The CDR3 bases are TGTGCCAGCAGCTTAAAGAGGTCGCTTGGGGCGACGGTATACATTCAGTACTTC. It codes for CASSLKRSLGATVYIQYF.

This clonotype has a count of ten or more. DNA of the CDR3: TGTGCCAGCAGCCAGACCACGGGACTAGCCAAAAACATTCAGTACTTC. It yields the protein CASSQTTGLAKNIQYF. The chain uses TRBV7-6 and TRBJ2-4, with D perhaps TRBD2 (6 bases). Trimming shortened V by 5 bases and J by 0 bases, and 14 bases separated the two germline ends. CDR1 is SGHVS, CDR2 FNYEAQ, per germline. The CDR3 has 16 amino acids.

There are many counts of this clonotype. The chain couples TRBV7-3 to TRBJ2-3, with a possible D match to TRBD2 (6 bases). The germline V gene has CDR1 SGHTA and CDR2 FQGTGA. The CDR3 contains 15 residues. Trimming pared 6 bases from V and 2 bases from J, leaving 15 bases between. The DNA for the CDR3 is TGTGCCAGCAGGGCGGGACGTCGGTTCACAGATACGCAGTATTTT. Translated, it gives CASRAGRRFTDTQYF.

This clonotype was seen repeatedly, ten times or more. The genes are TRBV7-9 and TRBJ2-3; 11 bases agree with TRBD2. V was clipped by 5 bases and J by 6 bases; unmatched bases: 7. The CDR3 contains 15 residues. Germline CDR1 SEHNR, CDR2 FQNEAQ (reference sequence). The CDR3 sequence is CASSPRTSGSDTQYF. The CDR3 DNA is TGTGCCAGCAGCCCACGGACTAGCGGGTCCGATACGCAGTATTTT.

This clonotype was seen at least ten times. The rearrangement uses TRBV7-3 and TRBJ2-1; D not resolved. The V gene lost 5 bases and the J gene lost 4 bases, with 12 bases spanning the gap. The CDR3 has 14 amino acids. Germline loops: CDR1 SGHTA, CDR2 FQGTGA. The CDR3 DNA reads TGTGCCAGCAGCCTCCCCGGCCGATACAATGAGCAGTTCTTC. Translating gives CASSLPGRYNEQFF.

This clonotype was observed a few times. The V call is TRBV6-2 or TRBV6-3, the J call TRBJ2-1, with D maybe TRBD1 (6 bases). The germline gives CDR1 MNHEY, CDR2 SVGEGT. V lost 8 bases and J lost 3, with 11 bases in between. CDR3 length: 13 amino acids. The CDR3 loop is CASGTSNYNEQFF. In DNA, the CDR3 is TGTGCCAGCGGGACAAGTAACTACAATGAGCAGTTCTTC.

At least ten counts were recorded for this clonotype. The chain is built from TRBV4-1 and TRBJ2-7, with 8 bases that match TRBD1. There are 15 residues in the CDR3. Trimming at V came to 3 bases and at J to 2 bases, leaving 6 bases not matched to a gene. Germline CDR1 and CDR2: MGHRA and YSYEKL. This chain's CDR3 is CASSQELQGAYEQYF. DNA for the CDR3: TGCGCCAGCAGCCAGGAATTACAGGGGGCCTACGAGCAGTACTTC.

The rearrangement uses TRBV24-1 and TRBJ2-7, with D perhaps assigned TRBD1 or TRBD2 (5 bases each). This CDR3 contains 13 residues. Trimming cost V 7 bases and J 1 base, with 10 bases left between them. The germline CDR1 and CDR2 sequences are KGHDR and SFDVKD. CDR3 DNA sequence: TGTGCCACCAGCGGGGCAGCGTCCTACGAGCAGTACTTC. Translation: CATSGAASYEQYF.

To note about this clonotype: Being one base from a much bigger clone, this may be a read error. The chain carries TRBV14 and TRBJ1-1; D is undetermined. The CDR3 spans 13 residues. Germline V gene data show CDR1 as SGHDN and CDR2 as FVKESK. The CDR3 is CVSSQDVRSGAFF. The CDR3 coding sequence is TGTGTCAGCAGCCAAGATGTCCGTTCTGGAGCTTTCTTT.